The subject of this entry is one T cell receptor (beta chain). The antigen is unknown. The germline V gene encodes CDR1 LNHDA and CDR2 SQIVND (reference sequence). V shed 3 bases and J shed 0 bases, with 12 bases lying between them. The CDR3 consists of 15 residues. This table comes from immunoSEQ multiplex PCR, and its TCRdb copy is limited to in-frame clones, with some not included. Among about 67,000 clones listed, around 88% were seen once. This specimen belongs to a study of a mutant IDH1 vaccine in newly diagnosed glioma. Study context: Treated patients, approximately 60% male and about 38% female, averaged approximately 40 years of age. Patients previously underwent radiotherapy, temozolomide, or both, and most underwent both.

Documented time point: baseline, week 1 (first vaccination visit). Treatment denoted: pre-vaccination baseline after standard-of-care therapy. New WHO grade 3 or 4 astrocytomas that were IDH1-mutant and ATRX-lost occurred in the donors. General study results and limits: Researchers report vaccine-induced immune responses in 93.3% of patients.

This TCR derives from a woman under 30 with glioma. Some clones in this sample may be carry-over from other donors' samples. Source: peripheral blood mononuclear cells (PBMCs), taken from a glioma patient treated with radiotherapy, temozolomide or both. This chain joins TRBV19 and TRBJ2-7; unclear D gene. CDR3 coding DNA: TGTGCCAGTAGTATTACACACCCGAGCTCCTACGAGCAGTACTTC. The encoded protein is CASSITHPSSYEQYF. Supplemented by reference TRBV19 and TRBJ2-7, the full variable domain reads DGGITQSPKYLFRKEGQNVTLSCEQNLNHDAMYWYRQDPGQGLRLIYYSQIVNDFQKGDIAEGYSVSREKKESFPLTVTSAQKNPTAFYLCASSITHPSSYEQYFGPGTRLTVT.